These 16 T cell receptor beta chains were all obtained from the same sample, sequenced in a study of blood T cell repertoires in COVID-19 (dated by TCRdb to 2020 to 2021). Receptors were amplified or captured by the immunoSEQ multiplex PCR assay. TCRdb obtained this table from immuneACCESS and retained in-frame rearrangements with V and J assigned. These tables miss some clones; where compared with another copy, unresolved V genes account for less than half of the shortfall, and the remainder is unexplained. A total of roughly 150,000 clones appear in this sample, approximately 87% of them only once. About a tenth of the sample belongs to the ten largest clones. Sequencing was done on a sample of peripheral blood. Receptor source: a woman in her 70s with COVID-19, enrolled during active disease.

The rearrangement joins TRBV7-9 to TRBJ1-1, with a possible D match to TRBD1 (5 bases). Trimming shortened V by 4 bases and J by 5 bases, and 23 bases separated the two germline ends. CDR3 size: 17 residues. CDR1 is SEHNR, CDR2 FQNEAQ, per germline (reference sequence). The CDR3 DNA is TGTGCCAGCAGCTCCAGCCCGAGCAGGGCGGTTAGAACTGAAGCTTTCTTT. Translated: CASSSSPSRAVRTEAFF.

The V gene is TRBV5-1, the J gene TRBJ1-3; D possibly corresponds to TRBD1 (6 bases). The CDR3 totals 15 residues. Deletions cut 2 bases from V and 6 bases from J, with 15 bases between. CDR1 and CDR2 from the germline V gene are SGHRS and YFSETQ. The CDR3 here is CASSFEDSTKNTIYF. The CDR3 bases are TGCGCCAGCAGCTTCGAGGACAGTACCAAAAACACCATATATTTT.

The table lists this clone with a count of one. This sequence joins TRBV28 and TRBJ1-1; weak D call: TRBD1 (5 bases). Trimming stripped 7 bases from V and 1 base from J, with 13 bases between. Germline CDR1 reads MDHEN; CDR2 reads SYDVKM. The CDR3 extends over 14 amino acids. Here the CDR3 reads CASIRLGENTEAFF. DNA for the CDR3: TGTGCCAGCATCAGACTAGGGGAGAACACTGAAGCTTTCTTT.

The V gene is TRBV28, the J gene TRBJ1-5; D ambiguous. Per germline, CDR1 MDHEN and CDR2 SYDVKM. The V end was cut by 3 bases, the J end by 0 bases, with 9 bases between. The CDR3 length is 15 residues. Here the CDR3 reads CASSLTTDSNQPQHF. For the CDR3, the DNA is TGTGCCAGCAGTTTGACAACGGATAGCAATCAGCCCCAGCATTTT.

This chain connects TRBV5-1 to TRBJ1-3; D may be TRBD1 (6 bases). Germline lookup yields CDR1 SGHRS and CDR2 YFSETQ. The CDR3 spans 17 residues. Trimming stripped 3 bases from V and 2 bases from J, with 18 bases between. CDR3 loop: CASSSTVTGQTGNTIYF. The CDR3 DNA reads TGCGCCAGCAGCTCAACAGTTACAGGGCAAACTGGAAACACCATATATTTT. Using reference TRBV5-1 and TRBJ1-3 for the parts outside the CDR3, the full variable domain is KAGVTQTPRYLIKTRGQQVTLSCSPISGHRSVSWYQQTPGQGLQFLFEYFSETQRNKGNFPGRFSGRQFSNSRSEMNVSTLELGDSALYLCASSSTVTGQTGNTIYFGEGSWLTVV.

The chain links TRBV9 to TRBJ1-2; TRBD1 matches 11 bases. Germline values: CDR1 SGDLS, CDR2 YYNGEE. Trimming took 3 bases from V and 7 from J; bases not matched to a gene: 8. The CDR3 is made up of 15 amino acids. The CDR3 loop is CASSGPGQGEGGYTF. The DNA for the CDR3 is TGTGCCAGCAGCGGCCCGGGACAGGGGGAAGGTGGCTACACCTTC.

The V gene is TRBV19, the J gene TRBJ2-1; 7 bases are a match to TRBD2. Germline-derived CDR1 and CDR2 are LNHDA and SQIVND (reference sequence). The ends lost 3 bases at V and 7 bases at J; junction bases unmatched: 9. This CDR3 has 15 residues. Here the CDR3 reads CASSIRWGGINEQFF. The CDR3 DNA is TGTGCCAGTAGTATTCGGTGGGGGGGTATAAATGAGCAGTTCTTC.

The chain combines TRBV29-1 with TRBJ1-4, with unresolved D. This CDR3 comprises 14 residues. Germline CDR1 SQVTM, CDR2 ANQGSEA. V lost 1 base, J lost 0 bases, and 6 bases lay in between. CDR3 DNA: TGCAGCGTTGAAGTGTCGGCAACTAATGAAAAACTGTTTTTT. Translating it yields CSVEVSATNEKLFF.

V is TRBV6-1 and J is TRBJ1-5; D call uncertain. Germline lookup yields CDR1 MNHNS and CDR2 SASEGT. Trimming removed 3 bases at V and 4 bases at J, with 7 bases between. This CDR3 spans 13 amino acids. CDR3 bases: TGTGCCAGCAGTGAGCATAGAAATCAGCCCCAGCATTTT. Translating gives CASSEHRNQPQHF.

The CDR3 spells CASSQDFWDSYGYTF. CDR3 sequence (DNA): TGTGCCAGCAGCCAAGATTTCTGGGACAGCTATGGCTACACCTTC. The chain combines TRBV3-1 (or the pseudogene TRBV3-2) with TRBJ1-2; TRBD1 matches 7 bases. V dropped 0 bases and J dropped 4; count of bases not matched to a gene: 5. The V gene's germline CDR1 is LGHDT and CDR2 YNNKEL (reference sequence). The length of the CDR3 is 15 residues.

V and J are TRBV13 and TRBJ1-2, with 9 bases lining up with TRBD1. CDR3 length: 15 residues. Unmatched junction bases numbered 4, after V lost 2 bases and J lost 3 bases. Germline CDR1 is PRHDT and CDR2 is FYEKMQ (reference sequence). The CDR3 here is CASSLPGTGYYGYTF. The CDR3 bases are TGTGCCAGCAGCTTACCGGGGACAGGGTACTATGGCTACACCTTC.

The V call is TRBV7-8, the J call TRBJ2-1; a possible D gene is TRBD2 (5 bases). Deletions cut 5 bases from V and 9 bases from J, with 14 bases between. Germline values: CDR1 SGHVS, CDR2 FQNEAQ. The CDR3 is 13 residues long. CDR3 sequence: CASSQDIRGEQFF. For the CDR3, the DNA is TGTGCCAGCAGCCAAGATATTCGGGGTGAGCAGTTCTTC.

The chain joins TRBV6-1 to TRBJ1-2; TRBD1 might be the D (6 bases). V was clipped by 3 bases and J by 5 bases, with 16 bases between them. The CDR3 sequence is 15 residues long. Germline CDR1 and CDR2: MNHNS and SASEGT. The CDR3 DNA is TGTGCCAGCAGTGATGGGGGCGGGTACTCATATGGCTACACCTTC. Residues: CASSDGGGYSYGYTF.

The CDR3 DNA sequence: TGTGCCAGCAGCCAGAGGGCTACCTACGAGCAGTACTTC. As protein: CASSQRATYEQYF. The genes are TRBV3-1 (or the pseudogene TRBV3-2) and TRBJ2-7; D perhaps matches TRBD2 (5 bases). V lost 3 bases to trimming and J lost 2 bases, with 8 bases between them. CDR1 and CDR2 (germline): LGHDT, YNNKEL (reference sequence). The CDR3 is 13 residues long.

The chain couples TRBV28 to TRBJ2-7; the D gene is possibly TRBD2 (6 bases). From germline, CDR1 is MDHEN and CDR2 SYDVKM. The CDR3 covers 14 residues. V dropped 6 bases and J dropped 4 bases, with 16 bases sitting between them. The CDR3 bases are TGTGCCAGCAGGGCTAGCGACTTTCGGTACGAGCAGTACTTC. Protein: CASRASDFRYEQYF. The whole variable domain, remainder taken from reference TRBV28 and TRBJ2-7, is DVKVTQSSRYLVKRTGEKVFLECVQDMDHENMFWYRQDPGLGLRLIYFSYDVKMKEKGDIPEGYSVSREKKERFSLILESASTNQTSMYLCASRASDFRYEQYFGPGTRLTVT.

This clone appeared a few times. The chain links TRBV9 to TRBJ1-1; D is uncertain. This CDR3 has 12 amino acids. Germline V gene lookup returns CDR1 SGDLS and CDR2 YYNGEE. Trimming removed 0 bases from V and 7 bases from J, with 7 bases in between. CDR3 sequence: CASSVVNGEAFF. CDR3 nucleotides: TGTGCCAGCAGCGTAGTCAACGGTGAAGCTTTCTTT. The complete variable domain, with remaining parts taken from reference TRBV9 and TRBJ1-1, reads DSGVTQTPKHLITATGQRVTLRCSPRSGDLSVYWYQQSLDQGLQFLIQYYNGEERAKGNILERFSAQQFPDLHSELNLSSLELGDSALYFCASSVVNGEAFFGQGTRLTVV.